The clone carrying this T cell receptor beta chain has only a few counts. This sample was included in a study of cytomegalovirus exposure and HLA in healthy donors. CDR1 and CDR2 from the germline V gene are MDHEN and SYDVKM. This CDR3 comprises 12 residues. The V gene lost 5 bases and the J gene lost 7 bases, with 11 bases spanning the gap. PCR was performed using 60 Vbeta and 13 Jbeta primers. TCRdb keeps only in-frame clones here, not all; method: immunoSEQ multiplex PCR. Altogether 90,000 to 100,000 clones are present, around a tenth being singletons, with the ten largest covering roughly 4.7%. As for the donors, each was a healthy bone marrow donor.

The clonotype was recovered from a man in his fifties or sixties in good health and CMV-seropositive. The sample taken for sequencing was PBMCs. The gene calls are TRBV28 and TRBJ1-1, with D perhaps matching TRBD1 (6 bases). Here the CDR3 DNA reads TGTGCCAGCAGTCCGACAGGATATGAAGCTTTCTTT. It is translated as CASSPTGYEAFF.